This T cell receptor (beta chain) was found in a study of T cells in Graves' hyperthyroidism and ophthalmopathy. There were TCR beta CDR3 regions amplified from RNA transcripts. HTBI primers were used for first-round RT-PCR of the TCR CDR3. Each CDR3 protein is one row after TCRdb ran MiXCR on the multiplex PCR reads. The sample lists 750,000 to 900,000 distinct CDR3 sequences; 38% were seen once. Germline V gene lookup returns CDR1 SGHRS and CDR2 YFSETQ. This CDR3 has 15 residues. V gave up 1 base and J gave up 5 bases, with 12 bases separating them. The gene calls are TRBV5-1 and TRBJ1-4; D is uncertain. The receptor was derived from a man younger than 30 with Graves' hyperthyroidism. The sequenced sample was blood. CDR3 loop: CASSLFPGPNEKLFF. CDR3 DNA: TGCGCCAGCAGCTTGTTCCCGGGTCCAAATGAAAAACTGTTTTTT.